Each of the 21 T cell receptor beta chains below was sequenced from the same sample in a study of CD4+ T cells in melanoma. Produced via immunoSEQ multiplex PCR; TCRdb's table is partial and in-frame only. Here the sample spans about 10,000 clones, around 64% being singletons. Sequenced material: cells from a culture (not recorded whether cultured in vitro). The receptor source for this set is a human donor with melanoma.

The gene calls are TRBV7-9 and TRBJ2-3; possibly TRBD1 for D (6 bases). The ends were cut back, 5 bases at V and 2 bases at J, with 11 bases in the middle. The CDR3 has 14 amino acids. Germline values: CDR1 SEHNR, CDR2 FQNEAQ (reference sequence). For the CDR3, the DNA is TGTGCCAGCAGCCCACAGGGTTTCACAGATACGCAGTATTTT. This codes for CASSPQGFTDTQYF.

As concerns this clone: At one end the junction does not follow the germline gene, possibly because of a read error. The chain joins TRBV23-1 to TRBJ1-2; D call uncertain. TRBV23-1 is classed as an ORF, of uncertain function. This CDR3 contains 10 residues. The CDR3 spells CAVSRADPIF. CDR3 nucleotide sequence: TGCGCCGTCAGTCGAGCCGACCCCATCTTC.

The chain uses TRBV5-4 and TRBJ2-5, with 9 nucleotides matching TRBD2. The junction had 7 bases not matched to a gene; V was cut back by 2 bases and J by 5 bases. This CDR3 comprises 15 residues. The germline CDR1 and CDR2 sequences are SGHNT and YYREEE (reference sequence). The CDR3 coding sequence is TGTGCCAGCAGCTTTCGTCTGGCGGGAGGGGAGACCCAGTACTTC. This gives the protein CASSFRLAGGETQYF.

The chain is built from TRBV9 and TRBJ2-5; TRBD2 is a possible D gene (6 bases). In germline, CDR1 is SGDLS, CDR2 YYNGEE. Deletions cut 4 bases from V and 5 bases from J, with 18 bases between. The CDR3 runs to 15 residues. The CDR3: CASSPRTALAETQYF. The CDR3 DNA sequence: TGTGCCAGCAGCCCTCGTACGGCACTAGCCGAGACCCAGTACTTC.

This rearrangement joins TRBV5-6 to TRBJ2-3, with D hard to call. The CDR3 has 12 residues. V shed 1 base and J shed 7 bases, with 7 bases lying between them. CDR1 is SGHDT and CDR2 is YYEEEE in the germline V gene. As DNA, the CDR3 is TGTGCCAGCAGCTTGTCTGTGTATACGCAGTATTTT. This gives the protein CASSLSVYTQYF.

The chain combines TRBV11-2 with TRBJ2-2; 7 positions agree with TRBD1. Germline-derived CDR1 and CDR2 are SGHAT and FQNNGV. The CDR3 loop spans 15 amino acids. The trim removed 6 bases at V and 4 bases at J, leaving 8 bases unmatched. The CDR3 reads CASRAGTVSTGELFF. CDR3 DNA sequence: TGTGCCAGCAGAGCCGGGACAGTAAGCACCGGGGAGCTGTTTTTT.

This clone showed up just a few times. The chain uses TRBV7-9 and TRBJ2-7, with D possibly being TRBD1 or TRBD2 (5 bases each). V shed 2 bases and J shed 1 base, with 18 bases lying between them. Germline CDR1 and CDR2: SEHNR and FQNEAQ (reference sequence). The CDR3 loop spans 17 amino acids. In DNA, the CDR3 is TGTGCCAGCAGCTTACTGGTACGGGACGGAAGTTCCTACGAGCAGTACTTC. Protein sequence: CASSLLVRDGSSYEQYF.

The chain combines TRBV6-1 with TRBJ2-7; maybe TRBD1 (5 bases). The CDR3 runs 14 residues. V lost 3 bases and J lost 4, with 13 bases in between. Germline V gene data show CDR1 as MNHNS and CDR2 as SASEGT. The CDR3 reads CASSEGRQQYEQYF. The CDR3 bases are TGTGCCAGCAGTGAGGGGCGGCAGCAATACGAGCAGTACTTC.

The table lists this clone with a few counts. The chain employs TRBV25-1 and TRBJ2-4; no clear D gene. Germline loops: CDR1 MGHDK, CDR2 SYGVNS. V dropped 4 bases and J dropped 10 bases, with 8 bases sitting between them. CDR3 size: 11 residues. CDR3 nucleotides: TGTGCCAGCAGTGCCGGAAGGATTCAGTACTTC. This gives the protein CASSAGRIQYF.

The chain carries TRBV11-2 and TRBJ1-2; D might be TRBD1 (5 bases). Trimming stripped 6 bases from V and 2 bases from J, with 22 bases between. This CDR3 spans 17 amino acids. The germline V gene has CDR1 SGHAT and CDR2 FQNNGV. The CDR3 DNA reads TGTGCCAGCAGTTCCCGAGGGGTGACGGGAGGCAACTATGGCTACACCTTC. Amino acids: CASSSRGVTGGNYGYTF. The full variable domain, with the rest looked up from reference TRBV11-2 and TRBJ1-2, is EAGVAQSPRYKIIEKRQSVAFWCNPISGHATLYWYQQILGQGPKLLIQFQNNGVVDDSQLPKDRFSAERLKGVDSTLKIQPAKLEDSAVYLCASSSRGVTGGNYGYTFGSGTRLTVV.

CDR3 sequence reads: CASSLFSGGKSTDTQYF. DNA of the CDR3: TGTGCCAGCAGCTTATTTTCGGGCGGGAAAAGCACAGATACGCAGTATTTT. V gene TRBV7-3 combines with J gene TRBJ2-3, with a possible D match to TRBD2 (6 bases). The V gene's germline CDR1 is SGHTA and CDR2 FQGTGA. Trimming stripped 2 bases from V and 0 bases from J, with 15 bases between. This CDR3 comprises 17 residues.

This chain connects TRBV6-1 to TRBJ2-4, with D hard to call. Per the germline V gene, CDR1 is MNHNS and CDR2 is SASEGT. Trimming left V 4 bases short and J 2 bases short, with 15 bases between. The CDR3 is 16 amino acids. The CDR3 region has the DNA TGTGCCAGCAGTGTAAGTAGTAGGGTAACCAAAAACATTCAGTACTTC. Translation: CASSVSSRVTKNIQYF.

The table lists this clone with a few counts. The genes are TRBV20-1 and TRBJ1-2, with D tentatively TRBD1 (5 bases). V shed 7 bases and J shed 4 bases, with 10 bases lying between them. Germline values: CDR1 DFQATT, CDR2 SNEGSKA (reference sequence). The CDR3 spans 11 residues. The CDR3 reads CSGGEPYGYTF. The CDR3 DNA follows: TGCAGTGGGGGGGAGCCCTATGGCTACACCTTC.

The V call is TRBV5-1, the J call TRBJ2-5; D possibly matches TRBD1 or TRBD2 (5 bases each). Trimming shortened V by 4 bases and J by 1 base, and 11 bases separated the two germline ends. Germline V gives CDR1 SGHRS, CDR2 YFSETQ. The CDR3 is 14 residues long. The CDR3: CASSLTGPQETQYF. CDR3 in DNA: TGCGCCAGCAGCCTGACGGGGCCCCAAGAGACCCAGTACTTC.

This clone has a single count. This chain uses TRBV7-9 with TRBJ2-2; tentative D call: TRBD2 (5 bases). V lost 8 bases and J 0 bases, leaving 13 bases between the germline ends. Germline-derived CDR1 and CDR2 are SEHNR and FQNEAQ (reference sequence). This CDR3 is built from 15 residues. The CDR3 sequence is CASRGQDTNTGELFF. The DNA for the CDR3 is TGTGCCAGCCGCGGGCAGGATACGAACACCGGGGAGCTGTTTTTT.

The chain recombines TRBV5-8 with TRBJ1-2; D call uncertain. Germline V gene sequence: CDR1 SGHTS, CDR2 YDEGEE. V gave up 10 bases and J gave up 3 bases, with 16 bases separating them. The CDR3 is 13 residues long. The DNA of the CDR3 is TGTGCCGGATCCTCTAGGATCGACTATGGCTACACCTTC. Protein product: CAGSSRIDYGYTF.

J is TRBJ2-3 and V is TRBV27; 7 nucleotides agree with TRBD1. Germline loops: CDR1 MNHEY, CDR2 SMNVEV (reference sequence). Germline trimming cut 3 bases from V and 1 base from J; bases unmatched to any gene: 10. The CDR3 is made up of 17 amino acids. The DNA of the CDR3 is TGTGCCAGCAGTTTGTTCGGATACAGGGGAGGCACAGATACGCAGTATTTT. Its protein product is CASSLFGYRGGTDTQYF.

This clone was counted a few times. The genes are TRBV4-2 and TRBJ1-6; weak D call: TRBD1 (5 bases). The CDR3 consists of 16 residues. Germline-derived CDR1 and CDR2 are LGHNA and YNFKEQ. With 0 bases removed from V and 6 bases from J, the gap between germline ends came to 12 bases. The CDR3: CASSQDRSQGNSPLHF. The CDR3 DNA is TGTGCCAGCAGCCAAGATAGGTCGCAGGGTAATTCACCCCTCCACTTT.

The rearrangement uses TRBV30 and TRBJ2-5, with D maybe TRBD1 (5 bases). With 5 bases removed from V and 6 bases from J, the gap between germline ends came to 19 bases. Germline CDR1 and CDR2: GTSNPN and SVGIG (reference sequence). The CDR3 is made up of 14 amino acids. The CDR3 sequence: CAWGSRLGVQTQYF. For the CDR3, the DNA is TGTGCCTGGGGGTCGCGGCTAGGGGTCCAGACCCAGTACTTC.

This clone was seen more than once but under ten times. The rearrangement uses TRBV7-6 and TRBJ2-1, with 9 bases fitting TRBD2. This CDR3 spans 13 amino acids. The germline V gene encodes CDR1 SGHVS and CDR2 FNYEAQ. V shed 8 bases, J shed 9 bases, and the junction held 8 bases outside the gene matches. The CDR3 spells CASAGGAKGEQFF. In nucleotides, the CDR3 is TGTGCCAGCGCGGGGGGGGCGAAAGGTGAGCAGTTCTTC.

A word on this clone: In the same sample, other DNA sequences code for this CDR3. The chain recombines TRBV5-8 with TRBJ1-2, with D maybe TRBD1 (6 bases). The germline V gene has CDR1 SGHTS and CDR2 YDEGEE. V dropped 1 base and J dropped 3 bases, with 10 bases sitting between them. The CDR3 is 14 residues long. CDR3 DNA sequence: TGTGCCAGCAGCTTGACAGGGACTGACTATGGCTACACCTTC. The encoded protein is CASSLTGTDYGYTF.